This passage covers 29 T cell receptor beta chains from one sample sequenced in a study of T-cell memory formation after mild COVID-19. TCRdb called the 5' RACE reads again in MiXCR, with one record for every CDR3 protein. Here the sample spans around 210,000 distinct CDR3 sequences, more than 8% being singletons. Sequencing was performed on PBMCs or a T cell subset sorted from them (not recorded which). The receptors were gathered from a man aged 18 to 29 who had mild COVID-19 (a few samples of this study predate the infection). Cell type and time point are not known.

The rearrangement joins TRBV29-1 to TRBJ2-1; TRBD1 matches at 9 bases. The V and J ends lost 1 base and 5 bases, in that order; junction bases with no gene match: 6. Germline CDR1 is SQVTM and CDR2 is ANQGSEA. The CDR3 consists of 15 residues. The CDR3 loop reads CSVEGGDREDNEQFF. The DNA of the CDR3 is TGCAGCGTTGAAGGGGGGGACAGGGAAGACAATGAGCAGTTCTTC.

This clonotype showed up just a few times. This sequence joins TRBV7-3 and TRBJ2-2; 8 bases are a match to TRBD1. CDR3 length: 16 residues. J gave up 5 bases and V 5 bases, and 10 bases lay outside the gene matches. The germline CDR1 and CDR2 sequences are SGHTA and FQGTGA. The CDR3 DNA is TGTGCCAGCAGCCCCAATCCTGGACAGGGAACCGGGGAGCTGTTTTTT. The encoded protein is CASSPNPGQGTGELFF.

The CDR3 protein is CASSLPGLVMGEQFF. The CDR3 region has the DNA TGTGCCAGCAGCCTGCCGGGACTAGTAATGGGTGAGCAGTTCTTC. V and J are TRBV3-1 and TRBJ2-1; 8 bases are shared with TRBD2. V was pared by 4 bases and J by 9 bases, with 11 bases of the junction left unmatched. CDR3 size: 15 residues. CDR1 and CDR2 from the germline V gene are LGHDT and YNNKEL (reference sequence).

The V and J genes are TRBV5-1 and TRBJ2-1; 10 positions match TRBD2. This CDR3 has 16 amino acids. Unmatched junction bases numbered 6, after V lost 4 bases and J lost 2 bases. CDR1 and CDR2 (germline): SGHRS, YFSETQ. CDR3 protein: CASSVSGTSAYNEQFF. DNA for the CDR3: TGCGCCAGCAGCGTATCCGGGACTAGCGCCTACAATGAGCAGTTCTTC.

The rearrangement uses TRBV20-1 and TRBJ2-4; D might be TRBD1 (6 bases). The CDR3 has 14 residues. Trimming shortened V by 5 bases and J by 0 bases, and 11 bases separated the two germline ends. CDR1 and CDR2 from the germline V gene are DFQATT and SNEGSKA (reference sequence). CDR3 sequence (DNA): TGCAGTGCTCCCGGACAGTTAGCCAAAAACATTCAGTACTTC. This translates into CSAPGQLAKNIQYF.

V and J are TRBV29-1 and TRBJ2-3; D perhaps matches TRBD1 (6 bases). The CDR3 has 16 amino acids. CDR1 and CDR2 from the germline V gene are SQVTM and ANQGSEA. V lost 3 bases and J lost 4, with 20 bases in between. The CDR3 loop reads CSVDRTSTAGADTQYF. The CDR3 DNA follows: TGCAGCGTTGACAGAACCTCGACGGCAGGGGCAGATACGCAGTATTTT.

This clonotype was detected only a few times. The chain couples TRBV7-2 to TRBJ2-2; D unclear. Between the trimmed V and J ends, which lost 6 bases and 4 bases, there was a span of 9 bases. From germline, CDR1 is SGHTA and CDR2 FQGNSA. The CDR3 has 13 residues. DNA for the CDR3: TGTGCCAGCAGACCTCAGACCACCGGGGAGCTGTTTTTT. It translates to CASRPQTTGELFF.

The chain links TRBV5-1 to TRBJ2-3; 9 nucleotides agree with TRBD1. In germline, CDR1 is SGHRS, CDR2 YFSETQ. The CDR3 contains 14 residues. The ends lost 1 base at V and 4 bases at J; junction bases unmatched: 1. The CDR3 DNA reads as TGCGCCAGCAGCTTGAACAGGGGGCCAGATACGCAGTATTTT. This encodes CASSLNRGPDTQYF.

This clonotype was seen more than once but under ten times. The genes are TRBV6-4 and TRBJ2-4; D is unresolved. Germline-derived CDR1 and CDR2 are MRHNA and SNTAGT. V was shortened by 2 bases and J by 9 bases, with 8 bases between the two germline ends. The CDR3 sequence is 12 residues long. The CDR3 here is CASSDRSSIQYF. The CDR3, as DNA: TGTGCCAGCAGTGACCGGTCCTCCATTCAGTACTTC.

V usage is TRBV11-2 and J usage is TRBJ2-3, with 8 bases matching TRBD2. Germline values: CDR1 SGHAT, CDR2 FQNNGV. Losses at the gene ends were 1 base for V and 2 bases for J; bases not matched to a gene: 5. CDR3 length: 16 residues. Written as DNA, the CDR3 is TGTGCCAGCAGCTTAGGCATTAGCGGGAACACAGATACGCAGTATTTT. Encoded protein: CASSLGISGNTDTQYF.

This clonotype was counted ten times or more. Written as DNA, the CDR3 is TGCAGTGCTTGGGCCCAGCGGGGGCGAGAGACCCAGTACTTC. Amino acid sequence: CSAWAQRGRETQYF. The chain links TRBV20-1 to TRBJ2-5; 8 nucleotides align to TRBD2. This CDR3 comprises 14 residues. The junction had 9 bases not matched to a gene; V was cut back by 5 bases and J by 4 bases. CDR1 is DFQATT, CDR2 SNEGSKA, per germline (reference sequence).

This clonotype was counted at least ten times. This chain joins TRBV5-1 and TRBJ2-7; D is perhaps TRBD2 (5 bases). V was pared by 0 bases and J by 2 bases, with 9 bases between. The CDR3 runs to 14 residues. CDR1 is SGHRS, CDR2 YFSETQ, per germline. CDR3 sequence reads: CASSLAAGTYEQYF. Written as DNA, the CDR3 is TGCGCCAGCAGCTTGGCCGCGGGTACCTACGAGCAGTACTTC.

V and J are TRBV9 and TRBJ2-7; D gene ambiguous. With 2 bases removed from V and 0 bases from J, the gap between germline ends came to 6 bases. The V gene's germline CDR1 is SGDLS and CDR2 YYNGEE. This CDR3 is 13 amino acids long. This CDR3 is CASSVHPSYEQYF. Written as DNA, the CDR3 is TGTGCCAGCAGCGTCCATCCCTCCTACGAGCAGTACTTC.

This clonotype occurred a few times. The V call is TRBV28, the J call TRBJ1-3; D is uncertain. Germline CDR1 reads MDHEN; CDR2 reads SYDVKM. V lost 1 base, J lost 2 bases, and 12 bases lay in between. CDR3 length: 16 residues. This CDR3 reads CASSLSRPPTGNTIYF. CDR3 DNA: TGTGCCAGCAGTTTATCCCGGCCACCCACTGGAAACACCATATATTTT.

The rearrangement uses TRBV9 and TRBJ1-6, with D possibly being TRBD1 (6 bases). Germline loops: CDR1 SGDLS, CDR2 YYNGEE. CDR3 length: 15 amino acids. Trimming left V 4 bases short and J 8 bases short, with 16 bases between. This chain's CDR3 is CASSLSVQGDSPLHF. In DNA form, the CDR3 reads TGTGCCAGCAGCCTCAGTGTACAGGGAGATTCACCCCTCCACTTT.

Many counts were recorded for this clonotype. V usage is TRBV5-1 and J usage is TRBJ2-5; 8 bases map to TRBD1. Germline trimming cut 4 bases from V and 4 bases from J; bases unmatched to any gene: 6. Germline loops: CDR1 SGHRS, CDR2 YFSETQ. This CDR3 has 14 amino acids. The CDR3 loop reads CASSPRTGRETQYF. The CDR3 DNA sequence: TGCGCCAGCAGCCCCAGGACAGGGCGAGAGACCCAGTACTTC.

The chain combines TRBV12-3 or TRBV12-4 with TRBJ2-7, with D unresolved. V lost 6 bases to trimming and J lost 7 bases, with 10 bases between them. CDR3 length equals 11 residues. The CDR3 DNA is TGTGCCAGCAGGGGTGTTCGGGAGCAGTACTTC. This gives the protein CASRGVREQYF.

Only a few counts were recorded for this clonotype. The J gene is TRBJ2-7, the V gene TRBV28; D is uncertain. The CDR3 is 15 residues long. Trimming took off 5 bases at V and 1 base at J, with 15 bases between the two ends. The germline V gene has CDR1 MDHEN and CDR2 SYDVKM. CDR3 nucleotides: TGTGCCAGCAGTGTTTCAAGGACCGCGTCCTACGAGCAGTACTTC. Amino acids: CASSVSRTASYEQYF.

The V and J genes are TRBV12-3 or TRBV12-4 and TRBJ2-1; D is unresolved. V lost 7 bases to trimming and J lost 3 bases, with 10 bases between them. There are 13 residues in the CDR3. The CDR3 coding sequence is TGTGCCAGCACCCCAGCGCACTACAATGAGCAGTTCTTC. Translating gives CASTPAHYNEQFF.

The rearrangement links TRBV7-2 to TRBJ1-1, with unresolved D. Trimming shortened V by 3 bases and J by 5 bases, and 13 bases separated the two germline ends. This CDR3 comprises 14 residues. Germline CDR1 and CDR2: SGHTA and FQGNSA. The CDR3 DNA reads TGTGCCAGCAGCTTGGGTTCCTTGAGGACTGAAGCTTTCTTT. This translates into CASSLGSLRTEAFF. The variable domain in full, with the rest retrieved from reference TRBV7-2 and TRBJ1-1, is GAGVSQSPSNKVTEKGKDVELRCDPISGHTALYWYRQSLGQGLEFLIYFQGNSAPDKSGLPSDRFSAERTGGSVSTLTIQRTQQEDSAVYLCASSLGSLRTEAFFGQGTRLTVV.

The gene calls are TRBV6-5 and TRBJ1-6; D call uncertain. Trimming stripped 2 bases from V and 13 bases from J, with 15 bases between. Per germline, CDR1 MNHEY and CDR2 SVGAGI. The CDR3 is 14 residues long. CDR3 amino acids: CASSYGSGLRPLHF. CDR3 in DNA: TGTGCCAGCAGTTACGGGAGTGGTCTTAGGCCCCTCCACTTT.

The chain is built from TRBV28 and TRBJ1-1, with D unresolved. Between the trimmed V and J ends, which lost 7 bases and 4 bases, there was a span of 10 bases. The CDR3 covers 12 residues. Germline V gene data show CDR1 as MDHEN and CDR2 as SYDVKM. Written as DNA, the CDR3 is TGTGCCAGCAAACCCCTGAGCACTGAAGCTTTCTTT. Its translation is CASKPLSTEAFF.

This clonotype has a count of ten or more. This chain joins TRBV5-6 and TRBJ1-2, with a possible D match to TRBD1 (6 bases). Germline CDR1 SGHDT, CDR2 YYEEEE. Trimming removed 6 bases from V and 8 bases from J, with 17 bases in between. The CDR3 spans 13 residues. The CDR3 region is CASILPGVGGYTF. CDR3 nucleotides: TGTGCCAGCATATTACCAGGGGTCGGAGGCTACACCTTC.

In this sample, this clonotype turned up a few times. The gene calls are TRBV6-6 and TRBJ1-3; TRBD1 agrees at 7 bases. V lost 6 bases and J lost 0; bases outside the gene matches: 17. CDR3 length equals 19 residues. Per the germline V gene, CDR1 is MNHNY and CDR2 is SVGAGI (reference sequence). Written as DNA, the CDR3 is TGTGCCAGCAGCCGAATCTCCCTACGACAGGGTCGCTCTGGAAACACCATATATTTT. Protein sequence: CASSRISLRQGRSGNTIYF.

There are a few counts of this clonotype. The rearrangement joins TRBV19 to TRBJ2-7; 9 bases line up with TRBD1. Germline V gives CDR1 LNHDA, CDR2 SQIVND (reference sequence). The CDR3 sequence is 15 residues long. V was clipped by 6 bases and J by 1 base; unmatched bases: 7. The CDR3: CASSKLGTGSYEQYF. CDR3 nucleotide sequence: TGTGCCAGTAGCAAGCTCGGGACAGGGTCCTACGAGCAGTACTTC.

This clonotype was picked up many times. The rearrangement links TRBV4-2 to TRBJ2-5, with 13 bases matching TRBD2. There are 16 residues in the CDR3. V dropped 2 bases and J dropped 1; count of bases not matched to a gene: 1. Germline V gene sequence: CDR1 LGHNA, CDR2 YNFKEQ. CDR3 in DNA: TGTGCCAGCAGCCAAACTAGCGGGGGGGTCCAAGAGACCCAGTACTTC. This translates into CASSQTSGGVQETQYF.

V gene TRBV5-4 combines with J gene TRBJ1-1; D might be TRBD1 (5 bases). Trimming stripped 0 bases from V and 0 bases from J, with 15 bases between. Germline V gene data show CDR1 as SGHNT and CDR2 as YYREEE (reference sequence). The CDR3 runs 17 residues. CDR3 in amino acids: CASSLAAGRFMNTEAFF. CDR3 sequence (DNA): TGTGCCAGCAGCTTGGCCGCGGGGCGATTCATGAACACTGAAGCTTTCTTT.

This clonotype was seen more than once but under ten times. The CDR3 DNA follows: TGTGCCAGCAGCTATGTCAGGGACACCAATGAAAAACTGTTTTTT. Residues: CASSYVRDTNEKLFF. The gene calls are TRBV6-5 and TRBJ1-4, with D maybe TRBD1 (6 bases). V lost 6 bases and J lost 5, with 16 bases in between. The CDR3 totals 15 residues. Per the germline V gene, CDR1 is MNHEY and CDR2 is SVGAGI.

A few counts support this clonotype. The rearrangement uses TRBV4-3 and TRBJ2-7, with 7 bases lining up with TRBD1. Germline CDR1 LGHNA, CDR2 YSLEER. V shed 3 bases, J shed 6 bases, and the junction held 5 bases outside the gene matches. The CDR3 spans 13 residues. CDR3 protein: CASSQETGSEQYF. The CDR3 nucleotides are TGCGCCAGCAGCCAGGAGACAGGGTCCGAGCAGTACTTC.